One TCR beta chain is described in this entry. Sequencing was performed with immunoSEQ multiplex PCR; in TCRdb, only in-frame clones are kept and a portion is missing. The table records about 55,000 clones, about 94% of them present only once. The sample belongs to a study of T cell changes during pregnancy in multiple sclerosis. The material sequenced was CD8+ T cells from peripheral blood mononuclear cells, taken after pregnancy. The source of this sequence is a female donor with multiple sclerosis, enrolled in a pregnancy study.

The CDR3 DNA follows: TGTGCCAGCAGCTTGGGGATATACGGGAAACTGTTTTTT. Translating gives CASSLGIYGKLFF. The gene calls are TRBV5-6 and TRBJ1-4; D unclear. CDR1 SGHDT and CDR2 YYEEEE come from the germline V gene. Trimming cost V 0 bases and J 11 bases, with 11 bases left between them. This CDR3 region has 13 residues.